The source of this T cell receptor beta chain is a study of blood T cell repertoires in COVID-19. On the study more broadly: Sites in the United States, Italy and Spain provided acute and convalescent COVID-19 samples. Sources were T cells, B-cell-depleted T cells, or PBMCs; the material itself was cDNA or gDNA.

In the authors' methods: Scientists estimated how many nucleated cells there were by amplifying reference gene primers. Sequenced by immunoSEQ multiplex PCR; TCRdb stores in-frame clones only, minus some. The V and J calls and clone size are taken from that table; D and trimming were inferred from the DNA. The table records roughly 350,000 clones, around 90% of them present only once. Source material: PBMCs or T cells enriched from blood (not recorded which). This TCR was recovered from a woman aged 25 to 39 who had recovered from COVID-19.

CDR3 in DNA: TGTGCCAGAAAGGGGGCAGGGGGCGGCGGGGAGCTGTTTTTT. Translating gives CARKGAGGGGELFF. The chain links TRBV6-5 to TRBJ2-2, with 8 bases matching TRBD1. V shed 9 bases, J shed 7 bases, and the junction held 10 bases outside the gene matches. From germline, CDR1 is MNHEY and CDR2 SVGAGI. The CDR3 covers 14 residues.